One sample yielded the 15 T cell receptor beta chains listed below, sequenced in a study of Tregs in tolerant kidney transplant recipients (dated by TCRdb to 2018 to 2020). Library preparation used the immunoSEQ multiplex PCR assay. Entries here come from immuneACCESS through TCRdb and include only in-frame sequences with V and J called. Some clones fail to appear in such tables; in the studies checked, an unresolved V gene covers under half of the shortfall, and the cause of the remainder is unknown. The data table for this sample lists over 25,000 clones. Of the sample, roughly 7.5% is held by the ten largest clones. The time point label here, explained by the study, means: blood sample drawn before combined kidney and bone marrow transplant. The material sequenced was CD8+ T cells from blood, taken before the transplant. The receptors here all came from a human donor who received a combined kidney and bone marrow transplant.

Remarks on this clone: The read terminates 3 residues ahead of where the CDR3 ends, so the germline J gene completes it. This sequence joins TRBV7-7 and TRBJ2-5; the D gene is possibly TRBD2 (6 bases). Germline values: CDR1 SSHAT, CDR2 FNYEAQ (reference sequence). This CDR3 region has 16 residues. The V end was cut by 5 bases, the J end by 4 bases, with 20 bases between. CDR3 amino acids: CASSAVAREQGETQYF. CDR3 DNA, as far as it was read: TGTGCCAGCAGCGCCGTGGCACGGGAGCAGGGAGAGACC.

A remark on this clone: The observed sequence ends 3 residues before the CDR3 terminus, with the missing tail filled in from the germline J gene. V gene TRBV29-1 combines with J gene TRBJ1-2, with D hard to call. Germline loops: CDR1 SQVTM, CDR2 ANQGSEA. This CDR3 has 14 amino acids. The V and J ends lost 0 bases and 4 bases respectively, with 12 bases between them. The CDR3: CSVEDEPEGYGYTF. CDR3 bases read: TGCAGCGTTGAAGACGAGCCCGAGGGCTATGGC.

Comment on this clone: The read ends 3 residues shy of where the CDR3 ends; the end is completed using the germline J gene. This chain connects TRBV19 to TRBJ1-3, with D unresolved. CDR1 and CDR2 (germline): LNHDA, SQIVND (reference sequence). The CDR3 is 15 amino acids. Trimming stripped 1 base from V and 0 bases from J, with 7 bases between. CDR3 sequence reads: CASSIGAYSGNTIYF. The CDR3 DNA, read in part, is TGTGCCAGTAGTATAGGAGCCTACTCTGGAAACACC.

Note on this clone: The read is 3 residues too short to cover the CDR3 end, so that end is filled in from the germline J gene. The V gene is TRBV6-1, the J gene TRBJ1-1; 8 nucleotides agree with TRBD1. Trimming at V came to 3 bases and at J to 4 bases, leaving 4 bases not matched to a gene. The CDR3 loop spans 14 amino acids. Germline loops: CDR1 MNHNS, CDR2 SASEGT. The part of the CDR3 DNA that was read is TGTGCCAGCAGTGACGGACAGGGCAGCACTGAA. The encoded protein is CASSDGQGSTE. The entire CDR3 is CASSDGQGSTEAFF.

Worth noting for this clone: The read gets to within 3 residues of the CDR3 end, and the germline J gene fills in the rest. The chain links TRBV7-9 to TRBJ2-1; D possibly corresponds to TRBD2 (6 bases). The CDR3 runs to 14 residues. Germline CDR1 SEHNR, CDR2 FQNEAQ (reference sequence). Trimming pared 4 bases from V and 5 bases from J, leaving 12 bases between. CDR3 in amino acids: CASSSEGLNNEQFF. The sequenced CDR3 bases are TGTGCCAGCAGCTCCGAGGGACTCAACAATGAG.

Points on this clone: The missing CDR3 end, 3 residues past where the read stops, is filled in from the germline J gene. The gene calls are TRBV7-9 and TRBJ2-2; 8 bases are a match to TRBD1. The CDR3 totals 15 residues. Per the germline V gene, CDR1 is SEHNR and CDR2 is FQNEAQ (reference sequence). V gave up 6 bases and J gave up 3 bases; unmatched junction bases: 6. The CDR3 reads CASSGRQGHTGELFF. The sequenced CDR3 bases are TGTGCCAGCAGTGGACGACAGGGGCACACCGGGGAG.

Concerning this clone itself: The read falls 3 residues short of the CDR3 end, and the missing part is taken from the germline J gene. This chain links TRBV10-1 with TRBJ1-3; D is unresolved. The germline V and J ends were trimmed by 2 bases and 2 bases, with 7 bases remaining between them. Germline V lookup: CDR1 WNHNN, CDR2 SYGVQD (reference sequence). The CDR3 has 14 amino acids. The CDR3 DNA, read in part, is TGCGCCAGCAGTGAGAAAGCGACTGGAAACACC. Residues: CASSEKATGNT. The complete CDR3 protein is CASSEKATGNTIYF.

Notes on this clone: The read ends 3 residues shy of where the CDR3 ends; the end is completed using the germline J gene. The chain uses TRBV12-3 or TRBV12-4 and TRBJ2-1; D perhaps matches TRBD2 (5 bases). The CDR3 is made up of 12 amino acids. V dropped 7 bases and J dropped 6 bases, with 10 bases sitting between them. CDR3 DNA, as far as it was read: TGTGCCAGCACCCTGAGGGTCAATGAG. It translates to CASTLRVNE. The CDR3 in its entirety is CASTLRVNEQFF.

In regard to this clone: The observed sequence ends 3 residues before the CDR3 terminus, with the missing tail filled in from the germline J gene. The genes are TRBV5-1 and TRBJ1-2, with D maybe TRBD1 (5 bases). The CDR3 covers 13 residues. Trimming left V 2 bases short and J 6 bases short, with 11 bases between. CDR1 is SGHRS, CDR2 YFSETQ, per germline. The CDR3 DNA, read in part, is TGCGCCAGCAGCTTTGGAGGGGCGGATGGC. The encoded protein is CASSFGGADG. The entire CDR3 sequence reads CASSFGGADGYTF.

Of note for this clone: The read ends 3 residues early relative to the CDR3; the germline J gene fills the gap. This rearrangement joins TRBV6-1 to TRBJ2-7, with a weak D call TRBD1 (5 bases). Germline CDR1 is MNHNS and CDR2 is SASEGT. The CDR3 has 13 residues. Trimming shortened V by 2 bases and J by 2 bases, and 7 bases separated the two germline ends. The CDR3 region is CASSEQGPYEQYF. The sequenced CDR3 bases are TGTGCCAGCAGTGAACAGGGTCCCTACGAG.

Turning to this clone: From the germline J gene comes the end of the CDR3, since the read stops 3 residues before it. The rearrangement joins TRBV30 to TRBJ1-2; D remains unclear. Between the trimmed V and J ends, which lost 7 bases and 7 bases, there was a span of 13 bases. Per germline, CDR1 GTSNPN and CDR2 SVGIG (reference sequence). The CDR3 contains 11 residues. The sequenced CDR3 bases are TGTGCCTCCCCAGGAGGGCCTGGC. This sequence encodes CASPGGPG. The entire CDR3 sequence reads CASPGGPGYTF. The variable domain in full, with the rest retrieved from reference TRBV30 and TRBJ1-2, is SQTIHQWPATLVQPVGSPLSLECTVEGTSNPNLYWYRQAAGRGLQLLFYSVGIGQISSEVPQNLSASRPQDRQFILSSKKLLLSDSGFYLCASPGGPGYTFGSGTRLTVV.

Worth noting for this clone: The observed sequence ends 3 residues before the CDR3 terminus, with the missing tail filled in from the germline J gene. The rearrangement uses TRBV7-9 and TRBJ2-5, with TRBD1 matching over 7 bases. CDR1 and CDR2 from the germline V gene are SEHNR and FQNEAQ (reference sequence). Trimming removed 4 bases from V and 4 bases from J; junction bases left unmatched: 9. The CDR3 extends over 15 amino acids. The CDR3 here is CASSSIGGERETQYF. The part of the CDR3 DNA that was read is TGTGCCAGCAGCTCAATAGGGGGCGAGCGAGAGACC.

With respect to this clone: The read finishes 3 residues shy of the CDR3 end, and the germline J gene is used to complete it. The chain carries TRBV2 and TRBJ2-3, with 8 bases matching TRBD1. With 6 bases clipped from V and 5 bases from J, the junction kept 4 bases outside the gene matches. Looked up from germline, CDR1 is SNHLY and CDR2 is FYNNEI. The CDR3 is 13 amino acids. The CDR3 sequence: CASSITGGDTQYF. The CDR3 bases that were read are TGTGCCAGCAGCATCACAGGGGGAGATACG.

To note about this clone: The CDR3 is cut off 3 residues early in the read; its end comes from the germline J gene. This chain links TRBV7-6 with TRBJ2-3, with 7 bases aligning to TRBD2. In germline, CDR1 is SGHVS, CDR2 FNYEAQ. V was clipped by 5 bases and J by 2 bases; unmatched bases: 7. The CDR3 is made up of 15 amino acids. Incomplete CDR3 DNA: TGTGCCAGCAGCCGTACGGGGGGAGACACAGATACG. It yields the protein CASSRTGGDTDT. The complete CDR3 protein is CASSRTGGDTDTQYF.

Concerning this clone itself: The read terminates 3 residues ahead of where the CDR3 ends, so the germline J gene completes it. The chain carries TRBV6-2 or TRBV6-3 and TRBJ2-3, with D possibly matching TRBD1 (6 bases). V was pared by 0 bases and J by 6 bases, with 16 bases between. This CDR3 spans 16 amino acids. The germline V gene has CDR1 MNHEY and CDR2 SVGEGT. CDR3 DNA, as far as it was read: TGTGCCAGCAGTTACTCGGGGACACTGACCCAGGATACG. Amino acids: CASSYSGTLTQDT. The CDR3 in full is CASSYSGTLTQDTQYF.